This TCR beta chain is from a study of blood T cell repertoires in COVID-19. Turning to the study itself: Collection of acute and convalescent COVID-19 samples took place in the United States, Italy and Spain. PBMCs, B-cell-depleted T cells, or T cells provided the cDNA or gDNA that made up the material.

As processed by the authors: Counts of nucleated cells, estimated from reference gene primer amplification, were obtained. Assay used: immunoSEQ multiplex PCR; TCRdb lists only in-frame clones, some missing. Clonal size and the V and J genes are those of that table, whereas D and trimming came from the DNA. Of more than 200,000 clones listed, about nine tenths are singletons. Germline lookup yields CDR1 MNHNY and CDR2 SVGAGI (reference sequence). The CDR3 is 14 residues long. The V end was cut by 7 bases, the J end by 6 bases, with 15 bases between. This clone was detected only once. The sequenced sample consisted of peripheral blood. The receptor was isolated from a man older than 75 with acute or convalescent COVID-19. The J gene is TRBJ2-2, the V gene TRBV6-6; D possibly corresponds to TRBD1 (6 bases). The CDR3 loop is CASKQGDFAGELFF. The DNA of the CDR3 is TGTGCCAGCAAACAGGGAGATTTTGCCGGGGAGCTGTTTTTT.